These 7 T cell receptor beta chains originate from one sample sequenced in a study of T cell responses to AZD1222 COVID-19 vaccine. The method was immunoSEQ multiplex PCR; TCRdb's version includes in-frame clones alone and lacks a portion of them. The sample has over 80,000 clones, approximately 89% seen once; the top ten hold about 8.1%. The sequencing here drew on peripheral blood, taken 28 days after the second AZD1222 dose. Receptors were obtained from an adult who received the AZD1222 COVID-19 vaccine.

V and J are TRBV9 and TRBJ2-3, with D possibly being TRBD2 (6 bases). Germline assignment: CDR1 SGDLS and CDR2 YYNGEE. The CDR3 has 12 amino acids. The V gene lost 4 bases and the J gene lost 8 bases, with 11 bases spanning the gap. CDR3 sequence: CASSPWGGTQYF. Here the CDR3 DNA reads TGTGCCAGCAGCCCTTGGGGAGGTACGCAGTATTTT.

The chain couples TRBV5-1 to TRBJ2-7; 11 bases match TRBD2. This CDR3 is 15 amino acids long. The V gene's germline CDR1 is SGHRS and CDR2 YFSETQ. V lost 6 bases and J lost 0; bases outside the gene matches: 5. CDR3 nucleotide sequence: TGCGCCAGCAAGATACTAGCGGGAGTCTCCTACGAGCAGTACTTC. Translation gives CASKILAGVSYEQYF.

In this sample, this clone turned up a few times. J is TRBJ2-5 and V is TRBV19, with 11 nucleotides matching TRBD2. The trim removed 9 bases at V and 0 bases at J, leaving 3 bases unmatched. Germline V gene data show CDR1 as LNHDA and CDR2 as SQIVND (reference sequence). The CDR3 spans 14 residues. The CDR3 region has the DNA TGTGCCAGCACTAGCGGGAGTTACCAAGAGACCCAGTACTTC. This codes for CASTSGSYQETQYF.

The chain has TRBV28 and TRBJ1-5; 9 bases align to TRBD1. After removal of 3 bases from V and 7 bases from J, the junction contained 7 bases not matched to a gene. The CDR3 contains 15 residues. Germline assignment: CDR1 MDHEN and CDR2 SYDVKM. CDR3 amino acids: CASSLDRGGGQPQHF. CDR3 sequence (DNA): TGTGCCAGCAGTTTGGACAGGGGAGGGGGACAGCCCCAGCATTTT.

In nucleotides, the CDR3 is TGTGCCAGCAGCACCCAGGGGGATGAGCAGTTCTTC. Protein sequence: CASSTQGDEQFF. The chain carries TRBV3-1 (or the pseudogene TRBV3-2) and TRBJ2-1; TRBD1 agrees at 7 bases. Germline CDR1 LGHDT, CDR2 YNNKEL (reference sequence). The length of the CDR3 is 12 residues. The junction had 3 bases not matched to a gene; V was cut back by 5 bases and J by 8 bases.

This chain links TRBV5-1 with TRBJ1-1; D is unresolved. The germline V gene encodes CDR1 SGHRS and CDR2 YFSETQ. The CDR3 has 13 amino acids. V lost 1 base and J 1 base, leaving 5 bases between the germline ends. CDR3 in amino acids: CASSLNANTEAFF. The CDR3 region has the DNA TGCGCCAGCAGCTTGAATGCGAACACTGAAGCTTTCTTT.

The rearrangement joins TRBV7-9 to TRBJ2-7; 8 bases align to TRBD1. Germline V lookup: CDR1 SEHNR, CDR2 FQNEAQ (reference sequence). V dropped 2 bases and J dropped 3; count of bases not matched to a gene: 3. The CDR3 totals 14 residues. The CDR3 loop is CASSLPGGGYEQYF. The CDR3 DNA reads TGTGCCAGCAGCTTACCAGGGGGCGGCTACGAGCAGTACTTC.